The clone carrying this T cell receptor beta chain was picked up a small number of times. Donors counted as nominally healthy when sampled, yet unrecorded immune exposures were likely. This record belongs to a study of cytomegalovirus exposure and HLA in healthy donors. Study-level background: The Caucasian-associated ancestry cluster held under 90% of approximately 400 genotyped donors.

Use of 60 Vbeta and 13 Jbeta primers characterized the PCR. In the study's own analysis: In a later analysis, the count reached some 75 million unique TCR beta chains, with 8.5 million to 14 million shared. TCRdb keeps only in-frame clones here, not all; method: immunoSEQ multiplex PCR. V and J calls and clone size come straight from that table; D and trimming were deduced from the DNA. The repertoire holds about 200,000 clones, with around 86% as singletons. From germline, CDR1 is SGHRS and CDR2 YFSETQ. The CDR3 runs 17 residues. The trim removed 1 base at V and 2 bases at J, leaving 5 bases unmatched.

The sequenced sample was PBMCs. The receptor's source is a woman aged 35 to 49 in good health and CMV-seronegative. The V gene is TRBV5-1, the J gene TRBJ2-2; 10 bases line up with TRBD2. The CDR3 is CASSLTSGMSNTGELFF. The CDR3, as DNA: TGCGCCAGCAGCTTGACTAGCGGGATGAGTAACACCGGGGAGCTGTTTTTT.